This T cell receptor beta chain was identified in a study of blood T cells in healthy people across ages. Findings and limits, study-wide: It was not known whether donors were CMV positive (a possible confounder of expanded clonotype changes). TCR beta diversity, measured per million T cells, fell in a roughly linear way with age.

The CDR3 extends over 15 amino acids. The V end lost 3 bases, the J end lost 8 bases, and 16 bases lay between the germline ends. Germline CDR1 reads LGHNA; CDR2 reads YSLEER. Sample-barcoded 5' priming and a J-beta primer mix drove a second PCR of roughly 6 to 12 cycles. Each of the cDNA molecules was tagged by a template-switch adaptor with 12 random nucleotides. From each sample, at least 2.5 million paired-end reads containing CDR3 were obtained. TCRdb fed the 5' RACE reads into MiXCR, producing one record per CDR3 protein. This table holds approximately 830,000 distinct CDR3 sequences, about 59% found once. This clonotype showed up just once. Its specificity is unknown.

The chain has TRBV4-3 and TRBJ1-4; D is possibly TRBD1 (5 bases). The sequence was obtained from a man between 25 and 39 years old in good health. Material: blood. The CDR3 DNA reads TGCGCCAGCAGCCACCCCGGGACCGGGGGAGAAAAACTGTTTTTT. Protein: CASSHPGTGGEKLFF.